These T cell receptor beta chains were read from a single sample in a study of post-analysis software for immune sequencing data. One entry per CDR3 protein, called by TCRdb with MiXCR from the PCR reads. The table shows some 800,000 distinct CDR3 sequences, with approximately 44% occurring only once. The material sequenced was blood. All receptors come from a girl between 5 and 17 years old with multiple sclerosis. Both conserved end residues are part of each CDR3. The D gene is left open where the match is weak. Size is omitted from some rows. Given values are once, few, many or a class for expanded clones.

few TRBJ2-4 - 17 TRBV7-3 CASVPPHRGLAKNIQYF
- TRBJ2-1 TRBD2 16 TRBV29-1 CSVEGTSGLLYNEQFF
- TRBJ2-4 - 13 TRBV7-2 CASSPRTDSLQYF
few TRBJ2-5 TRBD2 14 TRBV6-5 CASSSLGLAGTQYF
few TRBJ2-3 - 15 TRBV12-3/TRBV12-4 CASTLVGSSTDTQYF
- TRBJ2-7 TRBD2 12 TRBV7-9 CASSPGTIEQYF
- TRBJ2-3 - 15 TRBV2 CASSETGRTTDTQYF
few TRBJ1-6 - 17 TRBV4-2 CASSQDPGATYNSPLHF
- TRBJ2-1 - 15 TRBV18 CASSPGKQADNEQFF
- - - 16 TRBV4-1 CASSQADRFGSYEQYF
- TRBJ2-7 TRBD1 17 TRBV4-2 CASSQEGYGTGDPEQYF
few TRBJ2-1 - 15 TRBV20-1 CSARVGAIRANEQFF
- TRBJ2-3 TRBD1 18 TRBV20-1 CSARVRAGQGWTADTQYF
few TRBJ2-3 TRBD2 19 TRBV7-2 CASSLVPHVLAGDGDTQYF
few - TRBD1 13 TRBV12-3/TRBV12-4 CASSTGPGGEQYF
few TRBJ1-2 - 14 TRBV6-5 CASKSIPGVEGYTF
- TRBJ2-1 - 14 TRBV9 CASSVSGARDEQFF
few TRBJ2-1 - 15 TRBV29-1 CSTRRAATSYNEQFF
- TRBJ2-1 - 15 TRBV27 CASSLGSPEYNEQFF
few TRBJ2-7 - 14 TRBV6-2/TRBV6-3 CASSYEEGTYEQYF
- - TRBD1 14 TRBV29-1 CSVGRQGTGNEQYF
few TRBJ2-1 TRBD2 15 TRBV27 CASSSTSGPNNEQFF
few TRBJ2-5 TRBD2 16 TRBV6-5 CASTPSSGGVPETQYF
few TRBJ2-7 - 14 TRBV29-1 CSVPHRVASYEQYF
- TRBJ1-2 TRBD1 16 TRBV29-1 CSVDQTGGLEDYGYTF
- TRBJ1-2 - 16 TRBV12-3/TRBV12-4 CASSLRPGGSNYGYTF
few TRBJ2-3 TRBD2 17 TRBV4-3 CASSQDSTSGRIDTQYF
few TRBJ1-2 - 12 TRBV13 CASSAGQYGYTF
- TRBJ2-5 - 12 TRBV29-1 CSVEGNREGQYF
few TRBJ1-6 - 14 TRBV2 CASSEQGQASPLHF
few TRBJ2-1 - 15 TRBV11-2 CASSLDPGVGYEQFF
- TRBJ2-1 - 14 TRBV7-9 CASSDRPGPNEQFF
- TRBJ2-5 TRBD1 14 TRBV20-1 CSAPDRVIQETQYF
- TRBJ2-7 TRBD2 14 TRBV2 CASSKRGLAGEQYF